These T cell receptor beta chains were read from a single sample in a study of vaccination effects on CD4 cells after COVID-19. Some clones are missing from TCRdb's copy, which holds only in-frame ones; the method was immunoSEQ multiplex PCR. Here the sample spans about 57,000 clones, around four fifths being singletons. The antigens these receptors bind are not known. The source material was CD4+ T cells from PBMCs cultured without peptide, sampled after COVID-19 vaccination. The receptors were sampled from a human donor who received a COVID-19 vaccine. Each CDR3 is given with its conserved first and last residue. Fields, in order: D gene, clone size, V gene, J gene, CDR3 protein, CDR3 DNA. A D gene is named only where the DNA matches it firmly. Size tells how often a clone was seen (once, few, many) or the class of an expanded clone, and some rows leave it out.

d_call: TRBD2; clone_size: .; v_call: TRBV5-1; j_call: TRBJ2-7; cdr3_aa: CASSGREEREQYF; cdr3_nt: TGCGCCAGCAGCGGGCGGGAGGAGCGCGAGCAGTACTTC
d_call: .; clone_size: .; v_call: TRBV6-8; j_call: TRBJ1-1; cdr3_aa: CASSPGGMDTEAFF; cdr3_nt: TGTGCCAGCAGCCCCGGGGGGATGGATACTGAAGCTTTCTTT
d_call: .; clone_size: .; v_call: TRBV9; j_call: TRBJ1-5; cdr3_aa: CASSVGGEQPQHF; cdr3_nt: TGTGCCAGCAGCGTAGGGGGGGAGCAGCCCCAGCATTTT
d_call: .; clone_size: .; v_call: TRBV5-6; j_call: TRBJ1-1; cdr3_aa: CASSLVVDPGGAFF; cdr3_nt: TGTGCCAGCAGCTTGGTGGTGGACCCCGGGGGAGCTTTCTTT
d_call: .; clone_size: .; v_call: TRBV7-2; j_call: TRBJ2-5; cdr3_aa: CASSLGGAAGVRAQYF; cdr3_nt: TGTGCCAGCAGCTTAGGAGGGGCCGCGGGTGTTAGGGCCCAGTACTTC
d_call: TRBD1; clone_size: .; v_call: TRBV18; j_call: TRBJ1-5; cdr3_aa: CASSPRGTGGSGNQPQHF; cdr3_nt: TGTGCCAGCTCACCAAGAGGGACAGGGGGGAGCGGCAATCAGCCCCAGCATTTT
d_call: TRBD1; clone_size: few; v_call: TRBV7-9; j_call: TRBJ1-2; cdr3_aa: CASSLTPDRGVGYTF; cdr3_nt: TGTGCCAGCAGCCTAACCCCTGACAGGGGGGTAGGGTACACCTTC
d_call: .; clone_size: .; v_call: TRBV19; j_call: TRBJ1-6; cdr3_aa: CASSTKNIQRNSPLHF; cdr3_nt: TGTGCCAGTAGTACCAAAAACATACAACGAAATTCACCCCTCCACTTT
d_call: TRBD2; clone_size: .; v_call: TRBV5-8; j_call: TRBJ2-1; cdr3_aa: CASRYPLAGGYNEQFF; cdr3_nt: TGTGCCAGCAGGTACCCACTAGCGGGGGGTTACAATGAGCAGTTCTTC
d_call: .; clone_size: .; v_call: TRBV6-1; j_call: TRBJ1-2; cdr3_aa: CASSDPYTNYGYTF; cdr3_nt: TGTGCCAGCAGTGATCCCTACACAAACTATGGCTACACCTTC
d_call: .; clone_size: .; v_call: TRBV21-1; j_call: TRBJ2-7; cdr3_aa: CASSLNFRGPGYEQYF; cdr3_nt: TGTGCCAGCAGCCTAAACTTCCGGGGCCCGGGCTACGAGCAGTACTTC
d_call: .; clone_size: .; v_call: TRBV4-2; j_call: TRBJ2-1; cdr3_aa: CASSQERDYNEQFF; cdr3_nt: TGTGCCAGCAGCCAAGAAAGGGACTACAATGAGCAGTTCTTC
d_call: .; clone_size: .; v_call: TRBV7-2; j_call: TRBJ2-7; cdr3_aa: CASSLGGQSYEQYF; cdr3_nt: TGTGCCAGCAGCTTGGGGGGGCAATCCTACGAGCAGTACTTC
d_call: TRBD1; clone_size: .; v_call: TRBV29-1; j_call: TRBJ2-5; cdr3_aa: CSVAGQGQETQYF; cdr3_nt: TGCAGCGTTGCGGGACAGGGTCAAGAGACCCAGTACTTC
d_call: TRBD1; clone_size: once; v_call: TRBV2; j_call: TRBJ1-2; cdr3_aa: CASIAGTGGYGYTF; cdr3_nt: TGTGCCAGCATCGCCGGGACAGGAGGGTATGGCTACACCTTC
d_call: TRBD1; clone_size: .; v_call: TRBV2; j_call: TRBJ1-5; cdr3_aa: CASSEQTGTNQPQHF; cdr3_nt: TGTGCCAGCAGTGAGCAGACAGGGACGAATCAGCCCCAGCATTTT
d_call: .; clone_size: .; v_call: TRBV6-6; j_call: TRBJ2-7; cdr3_aa: CASSYYRDEQYF; cdr3_nt: TGTGCCAGCAGTTACTACAGGGACGAGCAGTACTTC
d_call: .; clone_size: .; v_call: TRBV13; j_call: TRBJ2-3; cdr3_aa: CASTQRHTEGRTQYF; cdr3_nt: TGTGCCAGCACCCAGAGGCATACTGAGGGCCGGACGCAGTATTTT
d_call: TRBD2; clone_size: .; v_call: TRBV7-2; j_call: TRBJ2-1; cdr3_aa: CASRKTSGIRHEQFF; cdr3_nt: TGTGCCAGCAGGAAGACTAGCGGGATAAGGCATGAGCAGTTCTTC
d_call: .; clone_size: .; v_call: TRBV5-1; j_call: TRBJ2-3; cdr3_aa: CASSPTTGTSTDTQYF; cdr3_nt: TGCGCCAGCAGCCCAACGACAGGGACTAGCACAGATACGCAGTATTTT
d_call: TRBD1; clone_size: .; v_call: TRBV5-4; j_call: TRBJ2-2; cdr3_aa: CASSPGQDRTGELFF; cdr3_nt: TGTGCCAGCAGCCCTGGACAGGATAGGACCGGGGAGCTGTTTTTT
d_call: .; clone_size: .; v_call: TRBV3-1/TRBV3-2; j_call: TRBJ1-6; cdr3_aa: CASSQVPGSSPLHF; cdr3_nt: TGTGCCAGCAGCCAAGTCCCAGGTAGCTCACCCCTCCACTTT
d_call: .; clone_size: once; v_call: TRBV18; j_call: TRBJ2-3; cdr3_aa: CASSPRSGDTQYF; cdr3_nt: TGTGCCAGCTCCCCCCGCTCTGGGGATACGCAGTATTTT
d_call: .; clone_size: once; v_call: TRBV3-1/TRBV3-2; j_call: TRBJ1-2; cdr3_aa: CASSQEVLWGYYGYTF; cdr3_nt: TGTGCCAGCAGCCAAGAGGTTTTATGGGGATACTATGGCTACACCTTC
d_call: .; clone_size: .; v_call: TRBV7-7; j_call: TRBJ2-7; cdr3_aa: CASSLETGYEQYF; cdr3_nt: TGTGCTAGCAGCTTAGAGACAGGCTACGAGCAGTACTTC
d_call: .; clone_size: .; v_call: TRBV7-9; j_call: TRBJ2-6; cdr3_aa: CASSWDTKSGANVLTF; cdr3_nt: TGTGCCAGCAGCTGGGACACCAAATCTGGGGCCAACGTCCTGACTTTC
d_call: .; clone_size: .; v_call: TRBV7-2; j_call: TRBJ1-1; cdr3_aa: CASSITSGVNTEAFF; cdr3_nt: TGTGCCAGCTCCATAACGTCGGGTGTGAACACTGAAGCTTTCTTT
d_call: TRBD1; clone_size: .; v_call: TRBV16; j_call: TRBJ2-1; cdr3_aa: CASSPGTGAYNEQFF; cdr3_nt: TGTGCCAGCAGCCCCGGGACAGGGGCGTACAATGAGCAGTTCTTC
d_call: .; clone_size: .; v_call: TRBV30; j_call: TRBJ1-2; cdr3_aa: CAWSGSAEGYTF; cdr3_nt: TGTGCCTGGAGTGGGTCGGCAGAGGGCTACACCTTC
d_call: TRBD1; clone_size: .; v_call: TRBV6-2/TRBV6-3; j_call: TRBJ2-5; cdr3_aa: CASSYPFTGEWETQYF; cdr3_nt: TGTGCCAGCAGTTACCCCTTTACAGGGGAATGGGAGACCCAGTACTTC
d_call: TRBD1; clone_size: .; v_call: TRBV28; j_call: TRBJ1-5; cdr3_aa: CASSYPSGTGAHGGNQPQHF; cdr3_nt: TGTGCCAGCAGTTACCCGTCCGGGACAGGGGCACATGGTGGCAATCAGCCCCAGCATTTT
d_call: TRBD1; clone_size: .; v_call: TRBV28; j_call: TRBJ1-6; cdr3_aa: CASSPGQGNNSPLHF; cdr3_nt: TGTGCCAGCAGCCCGGGACAGGGGAATAATTCACCCCTCCACTTT
d_call: .; clone_size: .; v_call: TRBV7-2; j_call: TRBJ2-3; cdr3_aa: CASSPQPQYTDTQYF; cdr3_nt: TGTGCCAGCAGCCCCCAGCCCCAATACACAGATACGCAGTATTTT
d_call: TRBD2; clone_size: .; v_call: TRBV9; j_call: TRBJ2-1; cdr3_aa: CASSVPTSEVFNEQFF; cdr3_nt: TGTGCCAGCAGCGTACCGACTAGCGAGGTTTTCAATGAGCAGTTCTTC
d_call: TRBD2; clone_size: .; v_call: TRBV6-2/TRBV6-3; j_call: TRBJ2-7; cdr3_aa: CASSYSNGRNEQYF; cdr3_nt: TGTGCCAGCAGTTACTCGAACGGGAGGAACGAGCAGTACTTC
d_call: .; clone_size: .; v_call: TRBV5-1; j_call: TRBJ1-1; cdr3_aa: CASSALEATEAFF; cdr3_nt: TGCGCCAGCAGCGCCCTTGAGGCCACTGAAGCTTTCTTT
d_call: .; clone_size: .; v_call: TRBV30; j_call: TRBJ2-3; cdr3_aa: CAWSVGIHTDTQYF; cdr3_nt: TGTGCCTGGAGTGTAGGGATCCACACAGATACGCAGTATTTT
d_call: TRBD1; clone_size: .; v_call: TRBV9; j_call: TRBJ1-1; cdr3_aa: CASSARQGTNTEAFF; cdr3_nt: TGTGCCAGCAGCGCACGACAGGGGACAAACACTGAAGCTTTCTTT
d_call: .; clone_size: .; v_call: TRBV6-1; j_call: TRBJ1-2; cdr3_aa: CASSDGGLYGYTF; cdr3_nt: TGTGCCAGCAGTGATGGGGGGCTCTATGGCTACACCTTC